Listed below are T cell receptor beta chains from one sample, sequenced in a study of shared clonotypes between healthy human individuals. Method: immunoSEQ multiplex PCR; TCRdb's copy keeps in-frame clones and lacks some. The sample holds roughly 700,000 clones, roughly 70% seen once. The sequenced material came from memory CD4+ T cells sorted from blood. These receptors all come from a woman aged 25 to 39 in good health. Each CDR3 is given with its conserved first and last residue. Each record gives: V gene, clone size, D gene, J gene, CDR3 protein, CDR3 DNA. D genes are given only for firm matches. Only part of the rows carry a size: once, few, many, or a class if the clone is expanded.

v_call: TRBV14
clone_size: NA
d_call: NA
j_call: TRBJ2-7
cdr3_aa: CASSQGRTYLYEQYF
cdr3_nt: TGTGCCAGCAGCCAAGGACGGACCTATCTCTACGAGCAGTACTTC

v_call: TRBV18
clone_size: NA
d_call: NA
j_call: TRBJ1-2
cdr3_aa: CASSPKRKIRGYTF
cdr3_nt: TGTGCCAGCTCACCAAAAAGAAAAATACGAGGCTACACCTTC

v_call: TRBV19
clone_size: NA
d_call: TRBD2
j_call: TRBJ2-7
cdr3_aa: CASSSILAPSGLGAYEQYF
cdr3_nt: TGTGCCAGTAGTTCCATACTGGCGCCTAGCGGGTTGGGGGCCTACGAGCAGTACTTC

v_call: TRBV5-1
clone_size: NA
d_call: TRBD2
j_call: TRBJ2-7
cdr3_aa: CASSNGLAGGEQYF
cdr3_nt: TGCGCCAGCAGCAACGGACTAGCGGGAGGCGAGCAGTACTTC

v_call: TRBV5-1
clone_size: NA
d_call: TRBD1
j_call: TRBJ2-3
cdr3_aa: CASSLVGQGPDTQYF
cdr3_nt: TGCGCCAGCAGCTTGGTGGGACAGGGCCCAGATACGCAGTATTTT

v_call: TRBV27
clone_size: NA
d_call: NA
j_call: TRBJ1-2
cdr3_aa: CASRPADHYGYTF
cdr3_nt: TGTGCCAGCAGGCCCGCAGACCACTATGGCTACACCTTC

v_call: TRBV6-5
clone_size: NA
d_call: NA
j_call: TRBJ1-1
cdr3_aa: CASSNGWSTEAFF
cdr3_nt: TGTGCCAGCAGTAACGGATGGAGCACTGAAGCTTTCTTT

v_call: TRBV19
clone_size: NA
d_call: TRBD2
j_call: TRBJ2-5
cdr3_aa: CASSTTPTSGTVQETQYF
cdr3_nt: TGTGCCAGTAGTACAACCCCGACTAGCGGGACCGTCCAAGAGACCCAGTACTTC

v_call: TRBV28
clone_size: NA
d_call: NA
j_call: TRBJ2-1
cdr3_aa: CASSSGGGTWNEQFF
cdr3_nt: TGTGCCAGCAGCTCCGGAGGGGGCACTTGGAATGAGCAGTTCTTC

v_call: TRBV7-2
clone_size: NA
d_call: NA
j_call: TRBJ1-3
cdr3_aa: CAGGGISGNTIYF
cdr3_nt: TGTGCCGGAGGGGGGATCTCTGGAAACACCATATATTTT

v_call: TRBV7-6
clone_size: once
d_call: NA
j_call: TRBJ1-5
cdr3_aa: CASSPGNSNQPQHF
cdr3_nt: TGTGCCAGCAGCCCCGGCAATAGCAATCAGCCCCAGCATTTT

v_call: TRBV28
clone_size: few
d_call: NA
j_call: TRBJ2-7
cdr3_aa: CASSRGGGISSYEQYF
cdr3_nt: TGTGCCAGCAGCCGTGGGGGCGGGATAAGCTCCTACGAGCAGTACTTC

v_call: TRBV6-5
clone_size: NA
d_call: NA
j_call: TRBJ2-5
cdr3_aa: CASRGSGETQYF
cdr3_nt: TGTGCCAGCAGGGGCAGCGGGGAGACCCAGTACTTC

v_call: TRBV5-1
clone_size: NA
d_call: NA
j_call: TRBJ2-6
cdr3_aa: CASSLGPRGEESGANVLTF
cdr3_nt: TGCGCCAGCAGCTTGGGGCCTAGAGGGGAAGAATCTGGGGCCAACGTCCTGACTTTC

v_call: TRBV6-5
clone_size: NA
d_call: NA
j_call: TRBJ1-5
cdr3_aa: CASGGAISNQPQHF
cdr3_nt: TGTGCCAGCGGGGGGGCGATTAGCAATCAGCCCCAGCATTTT

v_call: TRBV9
clone_size: NA
d_call: NA
j_call: TRBJ2-7
cdr3_aa: CASSEQVASYEQYF
cdr3_nt: TGTGCCAGCAGCGAGCAGGTCGCCTCCTACGAGCAGTACTTC

v_call: TRBV19
clone_size: NA
d_call: NA
j_call: TRBJ1-5
cdr3_aa: CASSGGLGNQPQHF
cdr3_nt: TGTGCCAGTAGTGGAGGGCTCGGCAATCAGCCCCAGCATTTT

v_call: TRBV15
clone_size: NA
d_call: TRBD2
j_call: TRBJ2-1
cdr3_aa: CATSRALAVKDEQFF
cdr3_nt: TGTGCCACCAGCAGAGCTCTAGCGGTTAAGGATGAGCAGTTCTTC

v_call: TRBV28
clone_size: few
d_call: TRBD1
j_call: TRBJ2-7
cdr3_aa: CASSVPGTGGAEQYF
cdr3_nt: TGTGCCAGCAGTGTCCCCGGGACAGGGGGCGCCGAGCAGTACTTC

v_call: TRBV28
clone_size: once
d_call: NA
j_call: TRBJ1-2
cdr3_aa: CASRPTGSYGYTF
cdr3_nt: TGTGCCAGCAGGCCTACAGGGTCCTATGGCTACACCTTC

v_call: TRBV10-2
clone_size: NA
d_call: TRBD1
j_call: TRBJ1-2
cdr3_aa: CASREQTDRGGYTF
cdr3_nt: TGCGCCAGCAGGGAACAAACAGACAGGGGAGGCTACACCTTC

v_call: TRBV30
clone_size: NA
d_call: NA
j_call: TRBJ2-1
cdr3_aa: CAWSVLLNQQFF
cdr3_nt: TGTGCCTGGAGTGTACTTCTCAATCAGCAGTTCTTC

v_call: TRBV29-1
clone_size: NA
d_call: TRBD2
j_call: TRBJ2-5
cdr3_aa: CSVRGGQETQYF
cdr3_nt: TGCAGCGTCCGGGGGGGGCAAGAGACCCAGTACTTC

v_call: TRBV4-1
clone_size: many
d_call: TRBD2
j_call: TRBJ2-7
cdr3_aa: CASSPVAGEQYF
cdr3_nt: TGCGCCAGCAGCCCAGTAGCGGGCGAGCAGTACTTC

v_call: TRBV7-8
clone_size: NA
d_call: TRBD1
j_call: TRBJ2-7
cdr3_aa: CASSSTGTSNYEQYF
cdr3_nt: TGTGCCAGCAGTTCGACAGGGACGTCTAACTACGAGCAGTACTTC

v_call: TRBV11-3
clone_size: NA
d_call: NA
j_call: TRBJ2-2
cdr3_aa: CASSLDHGTPGELFF
cdr3_nt: TGTGCCAGCAGCTTAGACCACGGTACACCCGGGGAGCTGTTTTTT

v_call: TRBV28
clone_size: NA
d_call: NA
j_call: TRBJ1-1
cdr3_aa: CASSPSRRGNTEAFF
cdr3_nt: TGTGCCAGCAGCCCGTCGCGGAGGGGTAACACTGAAGCTTTCTTT

v_call: TRBV27
clone_size: NA
d_call: TRBD2
j_call: TRBJ2-1
cdr3_aa: CASSVRTSGEQFF
cdr3_nt: TGTGCCAGCAGTGTAAGGACTAGCGGCGAGCAGTTCTTC

v_call: TRBV29-1
clone_size: NA
d_call: NA
j_call: TRBJ2-7
cdr3_aa: CSVSAISGSYEQYF
cdr3_nt: TGCAGCGTTTCAGCAATTAGCGGCTCCTACGAGCAGTACTTC

v_call: TRBV19
clone_size: NA
d_call: NA
j_call: TRBJ1-5
cdr3_aa: CASSIAIDPQGPQHF
cdr3_nt: TGTGCCAGTAGTATAGCTATAGACCCACAGGGGCCCCAGCATTTT

v_call: TRBV5-4
clone_size: few
d_call: NA
j_call: TRBJ2-1
cdr3_aa: CASSTDPHNEQFF
cdr3_nt: TGTGCCAGCAGCACGGACCCACACAATGAGCAGTTCTTC

v_call: TRBV5-6
clone_size: once
d_call: NA
j_call: TRBJ1-2
cdr3_aa: CASWTRRPNYGYTF
cdr3_nt: TGTGCCAGCTGGACAAGAAGGCCTAACTATGGCTACACCTTC

v_call: TRBV9
clone_size: NA
d_call: TRBD1
j_call: TRBJ1-4
cdr3_aa: CASSVGQGGDEKLFF
cdr3_nt: TGTGCCAGCAGCGTCGGACAGGGGGGAGATGAAAAACTGTTTTTT

v_call: TRBV7-2
clone_size: once
d_call: NA
j_call: TRBJ1-2
cdr3_aa: CASSTAGAVGYTF
cdr3_nt: TGTGCCAGCAGCACGGCAGGCGCAGTTGGCTACACCTTC

v_call: TRBV10-3
clone_size: NA
d_call: NA
j_call: TRBJ1-5
cdr3_aa: CAISETGANQPQHF
cdr3_nt: TGTGCCATCAGTGAGACCGGGGCCAATCAGCCCCAGCATTTT

v_call: TRBV25-1
clone_size: NA
d_call: NA
j_call: TRBJ1-4
cdr3_aa: CASSEYSEKLFF
cdr3_nt: TGTGCCAGCAGTGAATATAGCGAAAAACTGTTTTTT